These 10 T cell receptor beta chains came from one sample sequenced in a study of blood T cells in healthy people across ages. A second roughly 6 to 12 cycle PCR used barcoded and J-beta primers. TCRdb reprocessed the 5' RACE reads with MiXCR, giving one entry per CDR3 protein. The table records hundreds of thousands of distinct CDR3 sequences, about 30% of them present only once. Specimen: blood. The receptors here all came from a woman aged 80 or older in good health.

This clonotype was seen many times. The rearrangement joins TRBV10-2 to TRBJ2-5, with 11 positions matching TRBD1. Germline V CDR1 and CDR2: WSHSY, SAAADI. The CDR3 has 18 residues. V lost 0 bases and J lost 5; bases outside the gene matches: 11. The CDR3 nucleotides read TGCGCCAGCAGTGAGTCGAGCATTGGACAGGGGGCGAGGGAGACCCAGTACTTC. Translated, it gives CASSESSIGQGARETQYF.

Concerning this clonotype itself: Since a much larger clone is just one base distant, this may be a read error. The chain uses TRBV20-1 and TRBJ1-5; D remains unclear. From germline, CDR1 is DFQATT and CDR2 SNEGSKA (reference sequence). The length of the CDR3 is 15 residues. This chain's CDR3 is CGASLQPLSNQPQHF. The CDR3 region has the DNA TGCGGTGCTAGTCTACAGCCTCTTAGCAATCAGCCCCAGCATTTT.

In its sample, this clonotype was seen a few times. The genes are TRBV6-6 and TRBJ2-2, with D perhaps matching TRBD1 (6 bases). The CDR3 has 15 amino acids. CDR1 and CDR2 (germline): MNHNY, SVGAGI (reference sequence). The ends were cut back, 4 bases at V and 2 bases at J, with 11 bases in the middle. CDR3 nucleotide sequence: TGTGCCAGCAGTTCCGGACAGAGCAACACCGGGGAGCTGTTTTTT. Amino acids: CASSSGQSNTGELFF.

The chain combines TRBV4-1 with TRBJ1-1, with 9 bases that match TRBD1. Germline values: CDR1 MGHRA, CDR2 YSYEKL. This CDR3 contains 15 residues. After removal of 6 bases from V and 5 bases from J, the junction contained 10 bases not matched to a gene. In DNA form, the CDR3 reads TGCGCCAGCAGTCGACCCGACAGGGGGGGAACTGAAGCTTTCTTT. It translates to CASSRPDRGGTEAFF.

This clonotype was recorded many times. V and J are TRBV20-1 and TRBJ2-3; 9 positions agree with TRBD1. Trimming cost V 5 bases and J 5 bases; bases outside gene matches: 8. Germline V gene lookup returns CDR1 DFQATT and CDR2 SNEGSKA (reference sequence). The CDR3 runs to 14 residues. CDR3 amino acids: CSAPNRGRGDTQYF. The CDR3 DNA follows: TGCAGTGCTCCGAACAGGGGGCGAGGAGATACGCAGTATTTT.

In this sample, this clonotype turned up many times. This chain links TRBV7-4 with TRBJ2-5; D might be TRBD2 (5 bases). V lost 5 bases, J lost 7 bases, and 17 bases lay in between. Germline assignment: CDR1 SGHVT and CDR2 SQSDAQ. This CDR3 has 14 amino acids. The CDR3: CASSHLGSRGTQYF. Written as DNA, the CDR3 is TGTGCCAGCAGCCATCTGGGGAGCCGTGGGACCCAGTACTTC.

Ten or more counts support this clonotype. The J gene is TRBJ2-6, the V gene TRBV28; either TRBD1 or TRBD2 may supply D (5 bases each). Trimming shortened V by 5 bases and J by 4 bases, and 18 bases separated the two germline ends. CDR3 length equals 17 residues. Germline assignment: CDR1 MDHEN and CDR2 SYDVKM. The CDR3 here is CASSPDLGGTGANVLTF. As DNA, the CDR3 is TGTGCCAGCAGTCCGGACCTTGGGGGTACGGGGGCCAACGTCCTGACTTTC. Together with reference TRBV28 and TRBJ2-6, the CDR3 gives the full variable domain: DVKVTQSSRYLVKRTGEKVFLECVQDMDHENMFWYRQDPGLGLRLIYFSYDVKMKEKGDIPEGYSVSREKKERFSLILESASTNQTSMYLCASSPDLGGTGANVLTFGAGSRLTVL.

The table lists this clonotype with many counts. The chain couples TRBV7-2 to TRBJ2-1, with 10 nucleotides matching TRBD2. There are 16 residues in the CDR3. Germline assignment: CDR1 SGHTA and CDR2 FQGNSA. The V segment lost 0 bases and the J segment 6 bases; nucleotides outside the gene matches: 5. The CDR3, as DNA: TGTGCCAGCAGCTTAGCTAGCGGGGGGTCTGGCAATGAGCAGTTCTTC. This translates into CASSLASGGSGNEQFF. Variable domain in full (rest from reference TRBV7-2 and TRBJ2-1): GAGVSQSPSNKVTEKGKDVELRCDPISGHTALYWYRQSLGQGLEFLIYFQGNSAPDKSGLPSDRFSAERTGGSVSTLTIQRTQQEDSAVYLCASSLASGGSGNEQFFGPGTRLTVL.

A word on this clonotype: This may be a read error: a much more frequent sequence differs by one nucleotide. The chain links TRBV5-4 to TRBJ2-5; D might be TRBD1 (5 bases). The CDR3 has 16 amino acids. The germline V gene encodes CDR1 SGHNT and CDR2 YYREEE (reference sequence). With 0 bases removed from V and 5 bases from J, the gap between germline ends came to 17 bases. CDR3 in DNA: TGTGCCAGCAGCTTGGAGCAGGGTCGTGGTGTGGAGACCCAGTACTTC. It codes for CASSLEQGRGVETQYF.

This clonotype was detected ten times or more. The V call is TRBV5-5, the J call TRBJ2-1; TRBD2 matches at 7 bases. V gave up 5 bases and J gave up 5 bases; unmatched junction bases: 7. This CDR3 region has 14 residues. Germline assignment: CDR1 SGHKS and CDR2 YYEKEE (reference sequence). This CDR3 reads CASSSRDYNNEQFF. Written as DNA, the CDR3 is TGTGCCAGCAGTTCCCGGGACTACAACAATGAGCAGTTCTTC.